The rows below give T cell receptor beta chains drawn from one sample of a study of T-cell reconstitution after alpha-beta-depleted transplantation in children. TCRdb redid the calling of the PCR reads with MiXCR, one entry per CDR3 protein. The sample lists around 370,000 distinct CDR3 sequences, around a tenth occurring once. The starting material was PBMCs from the stem cell graft donor, obtained from the stem cell graft. Source of these receptors: a human donor who donated a stem cell graft to a child with acute lymphoblastic leukemia. The CDR3 runs from the conserved cysteine through the conserved F or W. The D gene is left open where the match is weak. The size field is filled for only some rows; it gives once, few, many or a size class.

d_gene	j_gene	abundance	v_gene	CDR3nt	CDR3aa
-	TRBJ1-5	-	TRBV2	TGTGCCAGCAGGGACATTCCAAATCAGCCCCAGCATTTT	CASRDIPNQPQHF
TRBD2	TRBJ2-1	-	TRBV5-1	TGCGCCAGCAGCTACACTAGCGGGAGGATCGGTGAGCAGTTCTTC	CASSYTSGRIGEQFF
TRBD1	TRBJ2-1	-	TRBV27	TGTGCCAGCAGGACAGGGGGGGTGAATGAGCAGTTCTTC	CASRTGGVNEQFF
TRBD2	TRBJ2-1	many	TRBV5-1	TGCGCCAGCAGCTTTGGACTAGCGGGAGTAAATGAGCAGTTCTTC	CASSFGLAGVNEQFF
-	TRBJ1-5	-	TRBV5-1	TGCGCCAGCAGCTTGGGACAGGAGGATCAGCCCCAGCATTTT	CASSLGQEDQPQHF
-	TRBJ2-1	-	TRBV5-5	TGTGCCAGCAGCTCAACCTCGTACTCCGAGGGGGGCGATGAGCAGTTCTTC	CASSSTSYSEGGDEQFF
-	TRBJ2-3	many	TRBV15	TGTGCCACCAGCAGTACGGCAGATACGCAGTATTTT	CATSSTADTQYF
TRBD2	TRBJ2-7	many	TRBV20-1	TGCAGTGGTGAGACTAGCGGGAACTACGAGCAGTACTTC	CSGETSGNYEQYF
TRBD2	TRBJ2-5	few	TRBV11-2	TGTGCCAGCAGCTCGCTTTGGGGAGGGACTAGCGGGAGAGGGTGGGAGACCCAGTACTTC	CASSSLWGGTSGRGWETQYF
TRBD1	TRBJ2-2	-	TRBV6-2/TRBV6-3	TGTGCCAGCAGTTACGGAACAGGGGCCGGGGAGCTGTTTTTT	CASSYGTGAGELFF
TRBD2	TRBJ2-3	few	TRBV5-6	TGTGCCAGCAGCTTGGTCAGCGGGAGGACCCTTAGCACAGATACGCAGTATTTT	CASSLVSGRTLSTDTQYF
-	TRBJ2-7	few	TRBV10-3	TGTGCCATCAGTGAGTCGGAAAGAAATTACGAGCAGTACTTC	CAISESERNYEQYF
-	TRBJ2-3	few	TRBV28	TGTGCCAGCAGCCCCCAGCGGGTCACTAGCACAGATACGCAGTATTTT	CASSPQRVTSTDTQYF
-	TRBJ2-3	many	TRBV12-3/TRBV12-4	TGTGCCAGCAGTTACCCTGTGTCTGATACGCAGTATTTT	CASSYPVSDTQYF
TRBD1	TRBJ1-2	few	TRBV29-1	TGCAGCGTTGATGGGGGACAGGGACGACGTCGCTATGGCTACACCTTC	CSVDGGQGRRRYGYTF
TRBD2	TRBJ2-5	-	TRBV12-3/TRBV12-4	TGTGCCAGCAGTCCCGATGGACTAGCCAGGACGGAGACCCAGTACTTC	CASSPDGLARTETQYF
-	TRBJ2-3	-	TRBV21-1	TGTGCCAGCAGCAAAGAAGGGAGTGGAGGTTCGACCGAAAGACTGCGCACAGATACGCAGTATTTT	CASSKEGSGGSTERLRTDTQYF
TRBD1	TRBJ2-2	few	TRBV20-1	TGCAGTGCTAGAGAAAACAGGGGCGAGAACACCGGGGAGCTGTTTTTT	CSARENRGENTGELFF
-	TRBJ2-7	many	TRBV12-3/TRBV12-4	TGTGCCAGCAGTTACTCCTCCTACGAGCAGTACTTC	CASSYSSYEQYF
-	TRBJ2-1	few	TRBV15	TGTGCCACCAGCAGAGATTTGGGCGATGAGCAGTTCTTC	CATSRDLGDEQFF
TRBD1	TRBJ2-7	few	TRBV6-2/TRBV6-3	TGTGCCAGCAGTTACTCCAGGGACAGGGGTTCCTACGAGCAGTACTTC	CASSYSRDRGSYEQYF
-	TRBJ2-5	many	TRBV12-3/TRBV12-4	TGTGCCAGCAGCTTAAGAGAGACCCAGTACTTC	CASSLRETQYF
TRBD1	TRBJ2-1	few	TRBV7-3	TGTGCCAGCAGCTCCCGACAGGGTGCCTACAATGAGCAGTTCTTC	CASSSRQGAYNEQFF
-	TRBJ1-1	few	TRBV5-5	TGTGCCAGCAGCTTGAGGGCGGGGATGAACACTGAAGCTTTCTTT	CASSLRAGMNTEAFF
TRBD2	TRBJ2-7	-	TRBV29-1	TGCAGCGTCGGGCTAGCGGGAGGGAGGGGCTCCTACGAGCAGTACTTC	CSVGLAGGRGSYEQYF
-	TRBJ2-7	few	TRBV7-2	TGTGCGACGGGGGGCGTCACCTACGAGCAGTACTTC	CATGGVTYEQYF
-	TRBJ2-1	few	TRBV12-3/TRBV12-4	TGTGCCAGCAGGACCGGTCCTAGCAATGAGCAGTTCTTC	CASRTGPSNEQFF
-	TRBJ1-1	-	TRBV15	TGTGCCACCAGCCCAAGGGGGGCGGCTGAAGCTTTCTTT	CATSPRGAAEAFF
TRBD2	TRBJ2-1	many	TRBV12-3/TRBV12-4	TGTGCCAGCAGCCTGGGACTAGCGGGAGCCTGGAGCAATGAGCAGTTCTTC	CASSLGLAGAWSNEQFF
TRBD1	TRBJ1-4	-	TRBV5-1	TGCGCCAGCAGCGGCGGGACAGGGGGTAATGAAAAACTGTTTTTT	CASSGGTGGNEKLFF
-	TRBJ2-2	many	TRBV9	TGTGCCAGCAGCGACAACACCGGGGAGCTGTTTTTT	CASSDNTGELFF
-	TRBJ2-5	-	TRBV18	TGTGCCAGCTCACCGAACCCCGGGGCCGAAGAGACCCAGTACTTC	CASSPNPGAEETQYF
-	TRBJ2-1	-	TRBV12-3/TRBV12-4	TGTGCCAGCAGTTTAGGTGGGAGACCCTCCTACAATGAGCAGTTCTTC	CASSLGGRPSYNEQFF
-	TRBJ2-5	many	TRBV10-2	TGCGCCAGCAGTGAATTAAGGTCTAGCCTGGAGACCCAGTACTTC	CASSELRSSLETQYF
-	TRBJ2-5	many	TRBV21-1	TGTGCCAGCAGCAAAGCTGGACAGGGAAAAGAGACCCAGTACTTC	CASSKAGQGKETQYF
-	TRBJ1-4	few	TRBV5-1	TGCGCCAGCAGCCCGACCCCCGTAGGAACTAATGAAAAACTGTTTTTT	CASSPTPVGTNEKLFF
-	TRBJ2-1	-	TRBV7-7	TGTGCTAGCAGCTTATACGTGGGCAATGAGCAGTTCTTC	CASSLYVGNEQFF
TRBD1	TRBJ1-1	few	TRBV5-1	TGCGCCAGCAGCAAACAGGGGGATGTCACTGAAGCTTTCTTT	CASSKQGDVTEAFF
-	TRBJ1-6	many	TRBV15	TGTGCCACCAGCAGAGATAAGGCCTATAATTCACCCCTCCACTTT	CATSRDKAYNSPLHF
TRBD1	TRBJ2-2	-	TRBV10-2	TGCGCCAGCAGGCAGGGGGCCTCGAACACCGGGGAGCTGTTTTTT	CASRQGASNTGELFF
TRBD1	TRBJ2-7	few	TRBV20-1	TGCAGTGCTAGAGACAGGGGGCCCACTGGTGAGCAGTACTTC	CSARDRGPTGEQYF
-	TRBJ2-7	-	TRBV28	TGTGCCAGCAGTAACCTCTCAGCCTCCTACGAGCAGTACTTC	CASSNLSASYEQYF
TRBD2	TRBJ2-5	-	TRBV12-3/TRBV12-4	TGTGCCAGCATTAAAGCGGGAGGGCCTGGCGAGACCCAGTACTTC	CASIKAGGPGETQYF
-	TRBJ2-1	-	TRBV6-5	TGTGCCAGCAGTGGCAGGGCGGGTCAGTTCTTC	CASSGRAGQFF